The 21 T cell receptor beta chains given below trace back to one sample, sequenced in a study of blood T cell repertoires in COVID-19. The repertoire was sequenced with immunoSEQ multiplex PCR; TCRdb's copy has only in-frame clones and lacks some. The sample holds a few hundred thousand clones, roughly 88% seen once. The specimen sequenced was peripheral blood. These receptors were collected from a woman aged 45 to 65 with acute or convalescent COVID-19.

This rearrangement joins TRBV7-2 to TRBJ1-5; D may be TRBD1 (6 bases). CDR3 size: 15 residues. V lost 5 bases and J lost 6, with 17 bases in between. CDR1 SGHTA and CDR2 FQGNSA come from the germline V gene. CDR3 nucleotide sequence: TGTGCCAGCAGCCCCGAGGGCAGGGGTGGTCAGCCCCAGCATTTT. This encodes CASSPEGRGGQPQHF.

Turning to this clone: Other DNA sequences from this sample encode an identical CDR3 as well. This chain links TRBV28 with TRBJ2-7, with 8 bases matching TRBD1. Germline loops: CDR1 MDHEN, CDR2 SYDVKM. The CDR3 has 14 amino acids. V trimming: 3 bases; J trimming: 3 bases; junction bases outside the gene matches: 4. The CDR3 coding sequence is TGTGCCAGCAGTTTCTCGGACAGGGACTACGAGCAGTACTTC. Amino acids: CASSFSDRDYEQYF.

This rearrangement joins TRBV14 to TRBJ2-3; 10 positions agree with TRBD2. The CDR3 is made up of 16 amino acids. Germline CDR1 and CDR2: SGHDN and FVKESK. With 4 bases clipped from V and 2 bases from J, the junction kept 6 bases outside the gene matches. The CDR3 region is CASSLGTSVFTDTQYF. CDR3 in DNA: TGTGCCAGCAGCCTGGGGACTAGCGTTTTCACAGATACGCAGTATTTT.

The V and J genes are TRBV2 and TRBJ2-5, with 8 nucleotides matching TRBD2. Germline CDR1 SNHLY, CDR2 FYNNEI. The CDR3 has 14 residues. V shed 4 bases and J 4 bases; nucleotides not matched to a gene: 5. CDR3 residues: CASSGGRSGETQYF. CDR3 nucleotide sequence: TGTGCCAGCAGTGGCGGGAGGTCAGGAGAGACCCAGTACTTC.

This chain links TRBV28 with TRBJ1-6; D gene uncertain. The ends were cut back, 8 bases at V and 0 bases at J, with 5 bases in the middle. The CDR3 runs 13 residues. Germline CDR1 is MDHEN and CDR2 is SYDVKM. CDR3 region: CASWSSYNSPLHF. CDR3 sequence (DNA): TGTGCCAGCTGGAGCTCCTATAATTCACCCCTCCACTTT.

The chain links TRBV7-2 to TRBJ2-7; 8 nucleotides agree with TRBD2. The CDR3 has 15 amino acids. The ends lost 3 bases at V and 3 bases at J; junction bases unmatched: 7. Germline V gene sequence: CDR1 SGHTA, CDR2 FQGNSA. The CDR3 nucleotides read TGTGCCAGCAGCTTTTCCGGGCTAGCGGGCTACGAGCAGTACTTC. It is translated as CASSFSGLAGYEQYF.

The chain is built from TRBV7-9 and TRBJ1-2, with 8 positions matching TRBD1. This CDR3 region has 14 residues. J was trimmed by 4 bases and V by 4 bases; bases with no gene match: 5. Germline CDR1 SEHNR, CDR2 FQNEAQ (reference sequence). This CDR3 reads CASSSPGQGYGYTF. CDR3 DNA sequence: TGTGCCAGCAGCTCCCCCGGACAGGGCTATGGCTACACCTTC.

The chain links TRBV5-1 to TRBJ1-4, with unresolved D. CDR1 and CDR2 from the germline V gene are SGHRS and YFSETQ. Trimming took 0 bases from V and 8 from J, leaving 5 bases between them. The CDR3 totals 12 residues. This CDR3 is CASSLAREKLFF. The CDR3 DNA reads as TGCGCCAGCAGCTTGGCCCGGGAAAAACTGTTTTTT.

CDR3 sequence reads: CASSPTGLAGGDSSYNEQFF. CDR3 DNA: TGCGCCAGCAGCCCCACGGGACTAGCGGGAGGGGACAGCTCCTACAATGAGCAGTTCTTC. This chain joins TRBV4-1 and TRBJ2-1, with 16 positions matching TRBD2. Germline CDR1 MGHRA, CDR2 YSYEKL. The ends lost 4 bases at V and 0 bases at J; junction bases unmatched: 9. The CDR3 runs to 20 residues.

V gene TRBV3-1 (or the pseudogene TRBV3-2) combines with J gene TRBJ2-1; TRBD2 matches 12 bases. The CDR3 has 16 residues. The V gene's germline CDR1 is LGHDT and CDR2 YNNKEL (reference sequence). Losses at the gene ends were 4 bases for V and 5 bases for J; bases not matched to a gene: 6. The CDR3 DNA reads as TGTGCCAGCAGCCCCGGGACTAGCGGGTCCCACAATGAGCAGTTCTTC. Encoded protein: CASSPGTSGSHNEQFF.

This CDR3 is CAIATRHMDEQYF. CDR3 DNA sequence: TGTGCCATCGCTACTAGGCATATGGACGAGCAGTACTTC. The rearrangement uses TRBV2 and TRBJ2-7, with D possibly matching TRBD2 (5 bases). The CDR3 is made up of 13 amino acids. Germline V gene sequence: CDR1 SNHLY, CDR2 FYNNEI. Trimming shortened V by 10 bases and J by 5 bases, and 18 bases separated the two germline ends. Drawing the rest from reference TRBV2 and TRBJ2-7, the complete variable domain is EPEVTQTPSHQVTQMGQEVILRCVPISNHLYFYWYRQILGQKVEFLVSFYNNEISEKSEIFDDQFSVERPDGSNFTLKIRSTKLEDSAMYFCAIATRHMDEQYFGPGTRLTVT.

This clone has only one observation. The chain links TRBV19 to TRBJ2-2, with a tentative D call TRBD2 (6 bases). In germline, CDR1 is LNHDA, CDR2 SQIVND (reference sequence). Trimming pared 5 bases from V and 3 bases from J, leaving 10 bases between. CDR3 size: 14 residues. The DNA of the CDR3 is TGTGCCAGTAGTGTCGGGGAGGACACCGGGGAGCTGTTTTTT. Translated: CASSVGEDTGELFF. Drawing the rest from reference TRBV19 and TRBJ2-2, the complete variable domain is DGGITQSPKYLFRKEGQNVTLSCEQNLNHDAMYWYRQDPGQGLRLIYYSQIVNDFQKGDIAEGYSVSREKKESFPLTVTSAQKNPTAFYLCASSVGEDTGELFFGEGSRLTVL.

This chain uses TRBV11-2 with TRBJ2-7; maybe TRBD1 (5 bases). V shed 5 bases and J shed 4 bases, with 15 bases lying between them. The germline V gene encodes CDR1 SGHAT and CDR2 FQNNGV. The CDR3 length is 14 residues. CDR3 loop: CASSRVQAFYEQYF. The CDR3 region has the DNA TGTGCCAGCAGCCGGGTACAGGCGTTTTACGAGCAGTACTTC.

This chain connects TRBV3-1 (or the pseudogene TRBV3-2) to TRBJ2-7, with D perhaps matching TRBD1 (6 bases). This CDR3 region has 14 residues. The V and J ends lost 4 bases and 3 bases respectively, with 13 bases between them. Germline loops: CDR1 LGHDT, CDR2 YNNKEL (reference sequence). CDR3 protein: CASSLQGLNYEQYF. Written as DNA, the CDR3 is TGTGCCAGCAGCCTGCAGGGGTTAAACTACGAGCAGTACTTC.

This chain connects TRBV19 to TRBJ2-1, with 11 nucleotides matching TRBD2. V gave up 7 bases and J gave up 5 bases; unmatched junction bases: 4. This CDR3 comprises 14 residues. The V gene's germline CDR1 is LNHDA and CDR2 SQIVND (reference sequence). Here the CDR3 DNA reads TGTGCCAGTACGCCTAGCGGGAGGCACAATGAGCAGTTCTTC. This gives the protein CASTPSGRHNEQFF.

This clone was recorded a few times. The gene calls are TRBV5-1 and TRBJ2-6, with D hard to call. Germline CDR1 SGHRS, CDR2 YFSETQ. V was cut by 6 bases and J by 0 bases, with 10 bases left in between. The CDR3 sequence is 15 residues long. CDR3 coding DNA: TGCGCCAGCAACCAGGATCCCTCTGGGGCCAACGTCCTGACTTTC. It translates to CASNQDPSGANVLTF.

The J gene is TRBJ1-2, the V gene TRBV18; TRBD1 matches at 7 bases. The CDR3 runs 24 residues. The ends lost 0 bases at V and 3 bases at J; junction bases unmatched: 31. Germline values: CDR1 KGHSH, CDR2 LQKENI. The CDR3 DNA sequence: TGTGCCAGCTCACCACCGTTCCTGGGCCAGGGGGAGGATTCGACGATCCTGATCCACTATGGCTACACCTTC. This codes for CASSPPFLGQGEDSTILIHYGYTF. Full variable domain (remainder filled in from reference TRBV18 and TRBJ1-2): NAGVMQNPRHLVRRRGQEARLRCSPMKGHSHVYWYRQLPEEGLKFMVYLQKENIIDESGMPKERFSAEFPKEGPSILRIQQVVRGDSAAYFCASSPPFLGQGEDSTILIHYGYTFGSGTRLTVV.

J is TRBJ2-1 and V is TRBV5-1, with TRBD2 identical over 8 bases. CDR3 length: 16 residues. After removal of 5 bases from V and 3 bases from J, the junction contained 10 bases not matched to a gene. Germline V CDR1 and CDR2: SGHRS, YFSETQ. For the CDR3, the DNA is TGCGCCAGCAGTACCGATAGTAGCGGGAACTACAATGAGCAGTTCTTC. It specifies CASSTDSSGNYNEQFF.

This chain uses TRBV27 with TRBJ1-1; no clear D gene. The V gene's germline CDR1 is MNHEY and CDR2 SMNVEV (reference sequence). The V end lost 5 bases, the J end lost 0 bases, and 10 bases lay between the germline ends. This CDR3 region has 14 residues. This CDR3 reads CASSPRGMNTEAFF. The CDR3 DNA is TGTGCCAGCAGTCCCCGGGGTATGAACACTGAAGCTTTCTTT.

V gene TRBV14 combines with J gene TRBJ1-1; no reliable D call. Trimming shortened V by 2 bases and J by 8 bases, and 12 bases separated the two germline ends. The CDR3 has 13 residues. Germline-derived CDR1 and CDR2 are SGHDN and FVKESK. The CDR3 region is CASSQLEGGEAFF. For the CDR3, the DNA is TGTGCCAGCAGCCAATTGGAGGGAGGGGAAGCTTTCTTT.

This sequence joins TRBV30 and TRBJ2-2; no clear D. Trimming cost V 1 base and J 0 bases, with 9 bases left between them. Germline-derived CDR1 and CDR2 are GTSNPN and SVGIG (reference sequence). This CDR3 has 15 amino acids. The CDR3, as DNA: TGTGCCTGGAGTGGTGGTAGATCGAACACCGGGGAGCTGTTTTTT. Translation: CAWSGGRSNTGELFF.